One sample yielded the 22 T cell receptor beta chains listed below, sequenced in a study of graft-versus-host responses after intestinal transplantation. TCRdb's table, derived via immunoSEQ multiplex PCR, lists solely in-frame clones and lacks some. The profile covers some 9,500 clones, with about 28% appearing a single time and more than 5% taken by the ten largest. Responders labeled with CFSE (around 200,000) were plated with around 200,000 irradiated, violet-dye-labeled stimulators. The sequencing here drew on alloreactive CD8+ T cells from a mixed lymphocyte reaction culture, taken before intestinal transplant. The subset denotes: CFSE-low proliferating T cells sorted from approximately six-day pre-transplant mixed lymphocyte reaction (GvH or HvG direction). The receptors shown here come from a human patient who received an intestinal transplant.

The gene calls are TRBV6-1 and TRBJ1-2, with D maybe TRBD1 (5 bases). V lost 6 bases and J 2 bases, leaving 13 bases between the germline ends. CDR3 length: 14 amino acids. The germline gives CDR1 MNHNS, CDR2 SASEGT. CDR3 nucleotide sequence: TGTGCCAGCAGGGGGCTGAATATAAACTATGGCTACACCTTC. The encoded protein is CASRGLNINYGYTF.

V is TRBV19 and J is TRBJ1-1; a possible D gene is TRBD1 (5 bases). Looked up from germline, CDR1 is LNHDA and CDR2 is SQIVND (reference sequence). The CDR3 is made up of 12 amino acids. Trimming stripped 1 base from V and 6 bases from J, with 6 bases between. Here the CDR3 DNA reads TGTGCCAGTAGTATAGGGGGCCCTGAAGCTTTCTTT. Translating gives CASSIGGPEAFF.

Concerning this clone: A junction end diverges from the germline sequence, so it may reflect a read error. The CDR3 here is CASSYSPVYEQYF. DNA of the CDR3: TGTGCCAGCAGTTACTCTCCGGTCTACGAGCAGTACTTC. The chain employs TRBV10-3 and TRBJ2-7; D gene ambiguous. CDR3 length: 13 amino acids. Germline-derived CDR1 and CDR2 are ENHRY and SYGVKD.

This clone turned up a few times. The gene calls are TRBV28 and TRBJ2-1; possibly TRBD2 for D (5 bases). This CDR3 contains 16 residues. Per germline, CDR1 MDHEN and CDR2 SYDVKM. V gave up 1 base and J gave up 8 bases, with 18 bases separating them. The CDR3 DNA sequence: TGTGCCAGCAGTTTATATTCTCCTAGCCCCTTGGATGAGCAGTTCTTC. Protein sequence: CASSLYSPSPLDEQFF.

This chain uses TRBV9 with TRBJ1-5; D remains ambiguous. This CDR3 region has 15 residues. The germline CDR1 and CDR2 sequences are SGDLS and YYNGEE. V gave up 0 bases and J gave up 8 bases, with 15 bases separating them. The CDR3 DNA is TGTGCCAGCAGCGTAGATGAGGGATGGGGAAAGCCCCAGCATTTT. This sequence encodes CASSVDEGWGKPQHF.

This chain links TRBV27 with TRBJ2-7; 8 bases fit TRBD2. CDR3 size: 14 residues. Losses at the gene ends were 4 bases for V and 4 bases for J; bases not matched to a gene: 6. Germline CDR1 is MNHEY and CDR2 is SMNVEV (reference sequence). This CDR3 reads CASSWGLGQYEQYF. The CDR3 DNA reads TGTGCCAGCAGTTGGGGACTAGGCCAATACGAGCAGTACTTC.

This clone is classed as medium-sized. The rearrangement uses TRBV6-6 and TRBJ2-7, with D tentatively TRBD2 (6 bases). Germline lookup yields CDR1 MNHNY and CDR2 SVGAGI (reference sequence). This CDR3 is 16 amino acids long. V shed 7 bases and J shed 6 bases, with 25 bases lying between them. The chain's CDR3 is CASNQLGAPGAGEQYF. CDR3 bases: TGTGCCAGCAACCAATTAGGGGCGCCGGGAGCGGGCGAGCAGTACTTC.

This clone has just a few counts. This chain connects TRBV5-1 to TRBJ2-7, with D maybe TRBD1 (6 bases). Germline V gene lookup returns CDR1 SGHRS and CDR2 YFSETQ. V dropped 0 bases and J dropped 3 bases, with 10 bases sitting between them. The CDR3 extends over 14 amino acids. CDR3: CASSLGDTDYEQYF. CDR3 bases: TGCGCCAGCAGCTTGGGGGACACCGACTACGAGCAGTACTTC.

This clone has more than one count but fewer than ten. This rearrangement joins TRBV9 to TRBJ1-5; possible D gene TRBD1, 6 bases. There are 14 residues in the CDR3. V was clipped by 2 bases and J by 2 bases, with 8 bases between them. Germline-derived CDR1 and CDR2 are SGDLS and YYNGEE. CDR3 nucleotide sequence: TGTGCCAGCAGCGTGGCAGGGGGCAATCAGCCCCAGCATTTT. This encodes CASSVAGGNQPQHF.

This sequence joins TRBV5-5 and TRBJ2-7; D is uncertain. V gave up 1 base and J gave up 1 base, with 6 bases separating them. There are 13 residues in the CDR3. Per the germline V gene, CDR1 is SGHKS and CDR2 is YYEKEE (reference sequence). This CDR3 is CASSLWQSYEQYF. CDR3 nucleotide sequence: TGTGCCAGCAGCTTGTGGCAGTCCTACGAGCAGTACTTC. Based on the CDR3 plus reference TRBV5-5 and TRBJ2-7, the full variable domain is DAGVTQSPTHLIKTRGQQVTLRCSPISGHKSVSWYQQVLGQGPQFIFQYYEKEERGRGNFPDRFSARQFPNYSSELNVNALLLGDSALYLCASSLWQSYEQYFGPGTRLTVT.

The chain employs TRBV25-1 and TRBJ1-1, with a possible D match to TRBD1 (5 bases). Trimming stripped 1 base from V and 10 bases from J, with 13 bases between. The germline CDR1 and CDR2 sequences are MGHDK and SYGVNS. This CDR3 is built from 13 residues. The CDR3 protein is CASSESRGGGAFF. CDR3 nucleotide sequence: TGTGCCAGCAGTGAATCGCGGGGGGGAGGAGCTTTCTTT.

By proportion, this clone is medium-sized (0.01 to 0.1%). The rearrangement joins TRBV29-1 to TRBJ1-5, with 8 bases identical to TRBD1. The germline gives CDR1 SQVTM, CDR2 ANQGSEA. V lost 4 bases and J lost 1; bases outside the gene matches: 3. The CDR3 has 14 amino acids. This CDR3 reads CSVATGASNQPQHF. CDR3 in DNA: TGCAGCGTTGCGACAGGGGCCAGCAATCAGCCCCAGCATTTT.

By share of the sample, this clone is medium-sized (0.01 to 0.1%). This chain joins TRBV5-6 and TRBJ2-7; D gene ambiguous. The V gene's germline CDR1 is SGHDT and CDR2 YYEEEE. This CDR3 is built from 16 residues. V was cut by 2 bases and J by 5 bases, with 20 bases left in between. CDR3 bases: TGTGCCAGCAGCTTTCGGGTCACCACGGCCTCGGACGAGCAGTACTTC. Amino acid sequence: CASSFRVTTASDEQYF.

The genes are TRBV14 and TRBJ1-6; D not resolved. Germline V gene data show CDR1 as SGHDN and CDR2 as FVKESK. Trimming shortened V by 1 base and J by 7 bases, and 14 bases separated the two germline ends. This CDR3 has 16 residues. The CDR3 sequence: CASSQVSLGFNSPLHF. The CDR3 DNA sequence: TGTGCCAGCAGCCAAGTTTCCCTCGGGTTCAATTCACCCCTCCACTTT.

The table lists this clone with a few counts. The chain uses TRBV27 and TRBJ1-5; D is perhaps TRBD1 (6 bases). CDR3 size: 13 residues. CDR1 is MNHEY and CDR2 is SMNVEV in the germline V gene (reference sequence). The V and J ends lost 4 bases and 6 bases respectively, with 10 bases between them. The CDR3 loop reads CASSYSGAQPQHF. As DNA, the CDR3 is TGTGCCAGCAGTTATTCAGGGGCTCAGCCCCAGCATTTT.

Only a few counts were recorded for this clone. The chain has TRBV6-5 and TRBJ2-5, with 12 positions matching TRBD2. CDR3 size: 13 residues. Germline-derived CDR1 and CDR2 are MNHEY and SVGAGI. Trimming cost V 6 bases and J 9 bases; bases outside gene matches: 5. The CDR3: CASSASGGGSQYF. The CDR3 coding sequence is TGTGCCAGCAGCGCTAGCGGGGGGGGGTCCCAGTACTTC.

This clone was seen a few times. The CDR3 is CASCKTVNTEAFF. CDR3 sequence (DNA): TGTGCCAGCTGCAAGACAGTGAACACTGAAGCTTTCTTT. The chain carries TRBV6-1 and TRBJ1-1; tentatively, D is TRBD1 (5 bases). The CDR3 is 13 amino acids. V shed 8 bases and J shed 0 bases, with 10 bases lying between them. Germline CDR1 reads MNHNS; CDR2 reads SASEGT.

V and J are TRBV9 and TRBJ2-7; D may be TRBD1 (6 bases). The CDR3 spans 15 residues. Between the trimmed V and J ends, which lost 0 bases and 6 bases, there was a span of 16 bases. CDR1 and CDR2 from the germline V gene are SGDLS and YYNGEE. CDR3 sequence reads: CASSVGAGAPLEQYF. The DNA of the CDR3 is TGTGCCAGCAGCGTAGGGGCAGGGGCCCCGCTCGAGCAGTACTTC.

V gene TRBV27 combines with J gene TRBJ2-7; a possible D gene is TRBD2 (5 bases). The length of the CDR3 is 13 residues. The germline V gene has CDR1 MNHEY and CDR2 SMNVEV (reference sequence). The V gene lost 5 bases and the J gene lost 5 bases, with 13 bases spanning the gap. In DNA form, the CDR3 reads TGTGCCAGCAGTGAGGGCCGACCCCACGAGCAGTACTTC. Residues: CASSEGRPHEQYF.

Judged by abundance, this clone is medium-sized. J is TRBJ2-1 and V is TRBV9, with TRBD1 identical over 8 bases. Germline lookup yields CDR1 SGDLS and CDR2 YYNGEE. V was clipped by 4 bases and J by 12 bases; unmatched bases: 6. The CDR3 is 12 amino acids. The CDR3 region is CASSIRGQGQFF. As DNA, the CDR3 is TGTGCCAGCAGCATTAGAGGACAGGGGCAGTTCTTC.

This sequence joins TRBV18 and TRBJ1-4; TRBD1 might be the D (6 bases). The CDR3 is 14 amino acids. Per the germline V gene, CDR1 is KGHSH and CDR2 is LQKENI. V was cut by 4 bases and J by 6 bases, with 12 bases left in between. DNA of the CDR3: TGTGCCAGCTCACGTGGGACATGGCATGAAAAACTGTTTTTT. Protein product: CASSRGTWHEKLFF.

The chain employs TRBV10-1 and TRBJ2-3; 8 nucleotides line up with TRBD2. Per germline, CDR1 WNHNN and CDR2 SYGVQD (reference sequence). This CDR3 is 17 amino acids long. Losses at the gene ends were 4 bases for V and 0 bases for J; bases not matched to a gene: 9. CDR3 nucleotides: TGCGCCAGCAGTGGTCGGGGGGGCCTAGATAGCACAGATACGCAGTATTTT. This encodes CASSGRGGLDSTDTQYF.